There are a few counts of the clone carrying this TCR beta chain. TCRdb re-called the RACE reads through MiXCR, storing one row per CDR3 protein. This repertoire shows 280,000 or so distinct CDR3 sequences, approximately 8% found once; its top ten account for less than 1.5%. The data belong to a study of human T cells and chemical hapten exposure. Study-wide context: Donors were sensitized with 2% DPC on the upper inner arm.

Looked up from germline, CDR1 is SGHTA and CDR2 is FQGNSA. This CDR3 contains 13 residues. Trimming removed 2 bases at V and 3 bases at J, with 5 bases between. As for time point: pre-sensitization, week 0. As to treatment: therapeutic diphenylcyclopropenone sensitization with weekly scalp DPC. Researchers sampled blood before each patch test went on. Donors, patients with alopecia ranging from 18 to 70 years old and judged suitable for DPC, provided samples. Sequences were derived from whole blood, sampled in connection with sensitization to the hapten diphenylcyclopropenone (DPC). J is TRBJ1-5 and V is TRBV7-2; no reliable D call. This TCR was sampled from a man aged 18 to 30 with alopecia areata. Some clones in this sample may be carry-over from other donors' samples. DNA of the CDR3: TGTGCCAGCAGCTTAAAAACCAATCAGCCCCAGCATTTT. Its translation: CASSLKTNQPQHF.